This T cell receptor beta chain is drawn from a study of T cell responses to AZD1222 COVID-19 vaccine. The assay was immunoSEQ multiplex PCR, and TCRdb's table has in-frame clones only and misses some. Of around 120,000 clones in the sample, around 93% were seen once. Remarks on this clone: Its antigen is still unknown.

Regarding the study as a whole: Spike-specific TCRs gained breadth and depth after people received two AZD1222 doses. Just 5 or 6 AZD1222 recipients tested seropositive at baseline.

This TCR was recovered from an adult in good health. Here the sequenced sample was peripheral blood, taken on day 0 of AZD1222 vaccination.

For the CDR3, the DNA is TGTGCCAGTAGCGTCGGATGGCAGGTGGAGTTGAATGGCTACACCTTC. Its protein is CASSVGWQVELNGYTF. The chain combines TRBV19 with TRBJ1-2; no reliable D call. Germline V gives CDR1 LNHDA, CDR2 SQIVND (reference sequence). V was clipped by 6 bases and J by 6 bases, with 23 bases between them. The CDR3 covers 16 residues. Looking up the rest from reference TRBV19 and TRBJ1-2 gives the full variable domain: DGGITQSPKYLFRKEGQNVTLSCEQNLNHDAMYWYRQDPGQGLRLIYYSQIVNDFQKGDIAEGYSVSREKKESFPLTVTSAQKNPTAFYLCASSVGWQVELNGYTFGSGTRLTVV.